This T cell receptor beta chain was found in a study of cytomegalovirus exposure and HLA in healthy donors. The PCR was carried out with 60 Vbeta primers and 13 Jbeta primers. Repertoires were generated with immunoSEQ multiplex PCR, while TCRdb's copy carries only in-frame clones and drops some. The sample holds around 100,000 clones, around 70% seen once. The CDR3 contains 15 residues. CDR1 is SGHAT, CDR2 FQNNGV, per germline. J lost 4 bases, V lost 2 bases, and 4 bases had no gene match. This chain uses TRBV11-2 with TRBJ1-1, with 10 bases identical to TRBD1. The sample taken for sequencing was PBMCs. This clonotype originated in a young man in good health and CMV-seropositive. CDR3 DNA sequence: TGTGCCAGCAGCTTACCCCGGACAGGGGGCACTGAAGCTTTCTTT. It yields the protein CASSLPRTGGTEAFF.